This T cell receptor (beta chain) was sequenced during a study of cytomegalovirus exposure and HLA in healthy donors. The PCR made use of 60 Vbeta and 13 Jbeta primers. Assay used: immunoSEQ multiplex PCR; TCRdb lists only in-frame clones, some missing. The table lists roughly 110,000 clones, roughly 80% of them singletons. This CDR3 spans 15 amino acids. CDR1 SGHRS and CDR2 YFSETQ come from the germline V gene. V was cut by 0 bases and J by 0 bases, with 6 bases left in between. This clone was detected a few times. The chain has TRBV5-1 and TRBJ1-4; D not resolved. The sequence was collected from a woman aged 25 to 39 in good health and CMV-seropositive. Specimen: PBMCs. As DNA, the CDR3 is TGCGCCAGCAGCTTGGAGCGGGCAACTAATGAAAAACTGTTTTTT. It encodes CASSLERATNEKLFF.